This T cell receptor beta chain is from a study of cytomegalovirus exposure and HLA in healthy donors. The PCR employed 60 Vbeta primers together with 13 Jbeta primers. Sequenced by immunoSEQ multiplex PCR; TCRdb stores in-frame clones only, minus some. The sample includes some 120,000 clones, about 66% of them seen just once. Sequencing used PBMCs. This clonotype originated in a man aged 25-45 years in good health and CMV-seropositive.

In nucleotides, the CDR3 is TGTGCCAGCAGCGTAGCCCAGCGGGAGGTAAAATACTCCTACAATGAGCAGTTCTTC. Protein: CASSVAQREVKYSYNEQFF. The V gene is TRBV9, the J gene TRBJ2-1; 9 bases agree with TRBD2. V was clipped by 0 bases and J by 0 bases; unmatched bases: 10. CDR1 SGDLS and CDR2 YYNGEE come from the germline V gene. The CDR3 extends over 19 amino acids.